One TCR beta chain is described in this entry. Median age around 12 years (roughly 2.3-25); median disease duration about 7 years (0.2-19.1). This entry comes from a study of synovial regulatory T cells in juvenile arthritis. Study information: Treatments: a few naive, roughly 6 methotrexate, one methotrexate plus infliximab, one unknown.

Method: immunoSEQ multiplex PCR; TCRdb's copy keeps in-frame clones and lacks some. This sample's table has several thousand clones. This clonotype was obtained from a donor between 2 and 29 years old with juvenile idiopathic arthritis. Sequencing was done on a sample of Treg cells from blood. Subset given: remaining (HLA-DR-negative) circulating blood Treg cells.

CDR3 residues: CASSRTGTGYEQYF. The chain couples TRBV6-5 to TRBJ2-7; checking the TCRdb D call of TRBD1 is not possible without DNA. Germline CDR1 reads MNHEY; CDR2 reads SVGAGI. The CDR3 is 14 amino acids. This entry has no DNA.